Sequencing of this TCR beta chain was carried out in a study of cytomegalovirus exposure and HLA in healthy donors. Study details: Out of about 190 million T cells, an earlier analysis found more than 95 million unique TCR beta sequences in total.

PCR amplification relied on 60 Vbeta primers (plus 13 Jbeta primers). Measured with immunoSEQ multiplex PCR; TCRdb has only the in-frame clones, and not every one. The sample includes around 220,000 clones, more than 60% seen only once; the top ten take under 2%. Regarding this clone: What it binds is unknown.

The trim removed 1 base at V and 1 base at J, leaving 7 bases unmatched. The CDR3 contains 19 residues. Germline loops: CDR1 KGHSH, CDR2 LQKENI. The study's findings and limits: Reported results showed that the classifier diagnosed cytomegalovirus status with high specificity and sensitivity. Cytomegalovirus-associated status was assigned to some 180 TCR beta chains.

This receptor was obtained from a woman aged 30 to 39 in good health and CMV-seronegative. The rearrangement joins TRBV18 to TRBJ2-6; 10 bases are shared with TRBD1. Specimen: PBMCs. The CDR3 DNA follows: TGTGCCAGCTCACCACTCTTGCGACAGGGGGCATCTGGGGCCAACGTCCTGACTTTC. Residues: CASSPLLRQGASGANVLTF.